This is a list of T cell receptor beta chains from one sample in a study of blood T cells in healthy people across ages. TCRdb analysed the 5' RACE reads with MiXCR anew, one entry per CDR3 protein. The top ten hold roughly a quarter of the sample, which has just over 800,000 distinct CDR3 sequences, 60% to 80% seen once. The sequenced material came from blood. These receptors were collected from a man aged 30 to 45 in good health. Each CDR3 is given with its conserved first and last residue. The D gene is left open where the match is weak. Clone size is given for some rows only: seen once, a few or many times, or a class if the clone is expanded.

- TRBJ2-7 few TRBV6-5 14 TGTGCCAGCAGTTACTCCCCGCGCTCCTACGAGCAGTACTTC CASSYSPRSYEQYF
- TRBJ2-7 few TRBV27 17 TGTGCCAGCAGTTTTGCCCAAGGCAGGACCCTGTCCTACGAGCAGTACTTC CASSFAQGRTLSYEQYF
TRBD1 TRBJ1-1 - TRBV7-2 19 TGTGCCAGCAGCCCATGGGGGGCAGGACAGGCGGTGAGGAACACTGGAGCTTTCTTT CASSPWGAGQAVRNTGAFF
- TRBJ2-1 - TRBV12-3/TRBV12-4 14 TGTGCCAGCAAACTCGGCGGCCCCGCGAATGAGCAGTTCTTC CASKLGGPANEQFF
- TRBJ2-7 few TRBV27 15 TGTGCCAGCGGACAAGGGGCGGTACCCTCCTACGAGCAGTACTTC CASGQGAVPSYEQYF
- TRBJ2-7 - TRBV4-1 15 TGCGCCAGCAGCCAAGGGGCTAGACCAGGGGACGAGCAGTACTTC CASSQGARPGDEQYF
- TRBJ1-1 - TRBV2 10 TGTGCCGGGGGGAGCACAGAAGCTTTCTTT CAGGSTEAFF
- TRBJ1-5 few TRBV20-1 18 TGCAGTGCTAGAAACCCGATGGGGGGAGATAGGTACAATCAGCCCCAGCATTTT CSARNPMGGDRYNQPQHF
- TRBJ1-1 few TRBV3-1 13 TGTGCCAGCAGCTCGGCAGGACCCTCGGAATCTTTCTTT CASSSAGPSESFF
- TRBJ1-1 - TRBV11-1 13 TGTGCCAGCAGCTTATTTCTGAACACTGAAGCTTTCTTT CASSLFLNTEAFF
TRBD2 TRBJ2-1 once TRBV28 16 TGTGCCAGCAGTTCTGCAGGGAGAGCGGGGAATAATGAGCAGTTCTTC CASSSAGRAGNNEQFF
- TRBJ2-7 - TRBV6-1 13 TGTGCCAGCAGTGATGGATTTTCCTACGAGCAGTACTTC CASSDGFSYEQYF
- TRBJ1-2 - TRBV20-1 12 TGCAGTGCTAGAGGGGGGGAATATGGCTACACCTTC CSARGGEYGYTF
- TRBJ2-3 - TRBV20-1 12 TGCAGTGCTAGAGAAAGAGGGGATACGCAGTATTTT CSARERGDTQYF
- TRBJ2-3 few TRBV7-2 15 TGTGCCAGCAGCTCATATGGGGGTCGTGGGGATACGCAGTATTTT CASSSYGGRGDTQYF
TRBD2 TRBJ2-3 - TRBV27 17 TGTGCCAGCAGTCCCTTTGGGCTAGCGGGGCAGGGAGATACGCAGTATTTT CASSPFGLAGQGDTQYF
- TRBJ2-3 - TRBV4-1 15 TGCGCCAGCAGCCAACGCATAACAGGGCTAGATACGCAGTATTTT CASSQRITGLDTQYF
- TRBJ2-5 few TRBV20-1 13 TGCAGTGCTAGATCGGGGTCCCAAGAGACCCAGTACTTC CSARSGSQETQYF